Below are 19 T cell receptor beta chains sequenced from a single sample in a study of blood T cell repertoires in COVID-19. The table came from immunoSEQ multiplex PCR; TCRdb's copy has only in-frame clones and leaves some out. Here the sample spans approximately 71,000 clones, 82% being singletons. Sequenced sample: peripheral blood. Receptors originate from an elderly woman with acute or convalescent COVID-19.

In this sample, this clone turned up a few times. CDR3 region: CASSVATVDTQYF. CDR3 bases: TGTGCCAGCAGCGTAGCTACTGTAGATACGCAGTATTTT. The chain has TRBV9 and TRBJ2-3; D gene unclear. The CDR3 consists of 13 residues. From germline, CDR1 is SGDLS and CDR2 YYNGEE. Trimming left V 0 bases short and J 5 bases short, with 7 bases between.

This clone was seen only a few times. The genes are TRBV12-5 and TRBJ2-2; 8 bases line up with TRBD1. V was clipped by 3 bases and J by 0 bases; unmatched bases: 12. CDR3 length: 19 residues. Germline CDR1 and CDR2: LGHNT and FRNRAP. The CDR3 bases are TGTGCTAGTGGTTTCACCGGGACAGGACGAACCGCGAACACCGGGGAGCTGTTTTTT. Its protein is CASGFTGTGRTANTGELFF.

The chain carries TRBV7-2 and TRBJ2-5; the match to TRBD2 covers 8 bases. The CDR3 loop spans 19 amino acids. V gave up 3 bases and J gave up 7 bases; unmatched junction bases: 22. Germline CDR1 SGHTA, CDR2 FQGNSA. CDR3 nucleotide sequence: TGTGCCAGCAGCTTTGAGAACGGGAGGGGCCTAGGCAGAGTGGTGACCCAGTACTTC. Its translation is CASSFENGRGLGRVVTQYF.

The chain is built from TRBV9 and TRBJ2-5, with 9 positions matching TRBD2. Trimming cost V 1 base and J 2 bases; bases outside gene matches: 3. The CDR3 has 15 residues. Germline V CDR1 and CDR2: SGDLS, YYNGEE. The CDR3: CASSVISGSQETQYF. The CDR3 region has the DNA TGTGCCAGCAGCGTAATTAGCGGGAGTCAAGAGACCCAGTACTTC.

This clone was recorded once. The CDR3 DNA sequence: TGTGCCAGTCGGGACAGGGGGCCCTATGGCTACACCTTC. Amino acids: CASRDRGPYGYTF. The chain uses TRBV19 and TRBJ1-2, with 12 bases aligning to TRBD1. Germline CDR1 reads LNHDA; CDR2 reads SQIVND (reference sequence). This CDR3 spans 13 amino acids. V gave up 8 bases and J gave up 4 bases; unmatched junction bases: 2.

The chain is built from TRBV6-4 and TRBJ2-3, with 9 bases identical to TRBD2. Trimming at V came to 5 bases and at J to 2 bases, leaving 5 bases not matched to a gene. In germline, CDR1 is MRHNA, CDR2 SNTAGT. CDR3 length: 15 residues. The CDR3 sequence is CASSYLAGSTDTQYF. The CDR3 DNA is TGTGCCAGCAGTTATCTAGCGGGGTCCACAGATACGCAGTATTTT.

The chain has TRBV12-3 or TRBV12-4 and TRBJ2-1; D unresolved. The CDR3 has 13 amino acids. Trimming removed 3 bases at V and 8 bases at J, with 11 bases between. CDR3 in DNA: TGTGCCAGCAGTTTCCCCTCCCTCGATGAGCAGTTCTTC. Translated, it gives CASSFPSLDEQFF.

J is TRBJ1-3 and V is TRBV7-8; D is ambiguous. CDR3 length: 14 residues. With 1 base removed from V and 0 bases from J, the gap between germline ends came to 4 bases. Germline CDR1 and CDR2: SGHVS and FQNEAQ. CDR3 loop: CASSLDISGNTIYF. CDR3 nucleotides: TGTGCCAGCAGCTTAGACATCTCTGGAAACACCATATATTTT.

CDR3: CASSPTGHGTEAFF. CDR3 bases: TGTGCCAGCAGCCCCACAGGGCACGGGACTGAAGCTTTCTTT. The chain is built from TRBV5-5 and TRBJ1-1; tentative D call: TRBD1 (6 bases). The CDR3 runs to 14 residues. The germline V gene has CDR1 SGHKS and CDR2 YYEKEE (reference sequence). With 4 bases removed from V and 5 bases from J, the gap between germline ends came to 15 bases.

The chain joins TRBV12-5 to TRBJ2-3; 12 bases fit TRBD2. Germline V lookup: CDR1 LGHNT, CDR2 FRNRAP. J lost 4 bases, V lost 1 base, and 6 bases had no gene match. The CDR3 spans 17 residues. CDR3 bases: TGTGCTAGTGGTTTGGCGACTAGCGGGAGCCCGCCAGATACGCAGTATTTT. This codes for CASGLATSGSPPDTQYF.

The DNA of the CDR3 is TGTGCCAGCAGCGCGAGGTCGAACACTGAAGCTTTCTTT. Translation: CASSARSNTEAFF. This rearrangement joins TRBV7-8 to TRBJ1-1; D is unresolved. Deletions cut 5 bases from V and 1 base from J, with 8 bases between. The CDR3 runs 13 residues. Looked up from germline, CDR1 is SGHVS and CDR2 is FQNEAQ.

In the case of this clone: Within the sample, other DNA sequences also encode this same CDR3. The genes are TRBV12-3 or TRBV12-4 and TRBJ1-2; 7 bases map to TRBD1. Losses at the gene ends were 5 bases for V and 8 bases for J; bases not matched to a gene: 8. The CDR3 extends over 13 amino acids. DNA for the CDR3: TGTGCCAGCAGTCTCGACAGGGAGTTCGGCTACACCTTC. It encodes CASSLDREFGYTF.

This clone was found a few times. V gene TRBV24-1 combines with J gene TRBJ1-5; D is undetermined. The CDR3 has 13 amino acids. Germline V lookup: CDR1 KGHDR, CDR2 SFDVKD. Trimming left V 5 bases short and J 7 bases short, with 11 bases between. CDR3 coding DNA: TGTGCCACCAGTGTTGGTTTTCGGCAGCCCCAGCATTTT. Translation gives CATSVGFRQPQHF.

V is TRBV19 and J is TRBJ2-3, with 9 nucleotides matching TRBD2. The CDR3 contains 14 residues. V lost 5 bases and J lost 6; bases outside the gene matches: 6. CDR1 and CDR2 from the germline V gene are LNHDA and SQIVND (reference sequence). In DNA, the CDR3 is TGTGCCAGTAGTTTGCGGGAGGGCTACGATACGCAGTATTTT. Translating it yields CASSLREGYDTQYF.

V is TRBV5-6 and J is TRBJ2-7; the D is unclear. The V gene's germline CDR1 is SGHDT and CDR2 YYEEEE. This CDR3 region has 14 residues. Trimming removed 0 bases at V and 2 bases at J, with 9 bases between. CDR3 sequence (DNA): TGTGCCAGCAGCTTGGGTACAAGTGCCTACGAGCAGTACTTC. Amino acids: CASSLGTSAYEQYF.

This clone was found a few times. V and J are TRBV9 and TRBJ1-3, with D unclear. Germline V gives CDR1 SGDLS, CDR2 YYNGEE. The CDR3 loop spans 17 amino acids. V was clipped by 3 bases and J by 4 bases, with 20 bases between them. CDR3 bases: TGTGCCAGCAGCGGATCGGCGCTCTCGGGCGGGGGAAACACCATATATTTT. Protein product: CASSGSALSGGGNTIYF.

This chain uses TRBV20-1 with TRBJ1-2; D gene ambiguous. The germline gives CDR1 DFQATT, CDR2 SNEGSKA (reference sequence). The CDR3 is 9 residues long. The V end lost 4 bases, the J end lost 12 bases, and 9 bases lay between the germline ends. The DNA of the CDR3 is TGCAGTGCTATTTTCGGGGACACCTTC. Translated: CSAIFGDTF.

V usage is TRBV21-1 and J usage is TRBJ2-1; the D call of TRBD1 is as the table states it, not checked on the DNA. TRBV21-1 is flagged as a pseudogene. This CDR3 is built from 15 residues. In nucleotides, the CDR3 is TGTGCCAGCAGCACCCGGGACAGGGGGCAATGCGAGCAGTTCTTC. Its protein product is CASSTRDRGQCEQFF.

V and J are TRBV11-2 and TRBJ2-2; TRBD2 is a possible D gene (7 bases). The CDR3 is made up of 15 amino acids. CDR1 is SGHAT, CDR2 FQNNGV, per germline. Trimming took 6 bases from V and 2 from J, leaving 13 bases between them. The CDR3 DNA follows: TGTGCCAGCAGGGGGAGCGGGACAAACACCGGGGAGCTGTTTTTT. The encoded protein is CASRGSGTNTGELFF. The complete variable domain, with remaining parts taken from reference TRBV11-2 and TRBJ2-2, reads EAGVAQSPRYKIIEKRQSVAFWCNPISGHATLYWYQQILGQGPKLLIQFQNNGVVDDSQLPKDRFSAERLKGVDSTLKIQPAKLEDSAVYLCASRGSGTNTGELFFGEGSRLTVL.